These T cell receptor beta chains were read from a single sample in a study of PD-L1 blockade in urothelial cancer. The repertoire was sequenced with immunoSEQ multiplex PCR; TCRdb's copy has only in-frame clones and lacks some. Of just under 40,000 clones listed, roughly 90% are singletons. The starting material was PBMCs, obtained around atezolizumab (anti-PD-L1) treatment. The receptor source for this set is a woman between 55 and 75 years old with urothelial cancer. CDR3s include the opening cysteine and the closing phenylalanine or tryptophan. A D gene is named only where the DNA matches it firmly. Clone size is shown for a subset of rows, as once, few, many or a class of expanded clone.

CDR3 DNA: TGTGCCAGCAGCAAACAGGGGAGGAACACCGGGGAGCTGTTTTTT
CDR3 protein: CASSKQGRNTGELFF
J gene: TRBJ2-2
clone size: .
D gene: TRBD1
V gene: TRBV7-9

CDR3 DNA: TGCGCCAGCAGTGAGTCTCGACTAGCCCATGAGCAGTTCTTC
CDR3 protein: CASSESRLAHEQFF
J gene: TRBJ2-1
clone size: .
D gene: TRBD2
V gene: TRBV10-1

CDR3 DNA: TGTGCCAGCAGCTTAGGCGGGAGTCCTAACACAGATACGCAGTATTTT
CDR3 protein: CASSLGGSPNTDTQYF
J gene: TRBJ2-3
clone size: .
D gene: TRBD2
V gene: TRBV11-3

CDR3 DNA: TGCGCCAGCAGCTACGGGGGGGCAATGGATACGCAGTATTTT
CDR3 protein: CASSYGGAMDTQYF
J gene: TRBJ2-3
clone size: once
D gene: TRBD2
V gene: TRBV5-1

CDR3 DNA: TGTGCCAGCAGTTCCCAGACAGGCTATGGCTACACCTTC
CDR3 protein: CASSSQTGYGYTF
J gene: TRBJ1-2
clone size: few
D gene: .
V gene: TRBV6-1

CDR3 DNA: TGTGCCAGCACACCCTCTGCGGATAACACTGAAGCTTTCTTT
CDR3 protein: CASTPSADNTEAFF
J gene: TRBJ1-1
clone size: .
D gene: .
V gene: TRBV27

CDR3 DNA: TGCGCCAGCAGCTTGACCGGGGAGGGGAACACTGAAGCTTTCTTT
CDR3 protein: CASSLTGEGNTEAFF
J gene: TRBJ1-1
clone size: .
D gene: .
V gene: TRBV5-1

CDR3 DNA: TGCGCCAGCACCCTGGGGCCGGCGAACACTGAAGCTTTCTTT
CDR3 protein: CASTLGPANTEAFF
J gene: TRBJ1-1
clone size: .
D gene: .
V gene: TRBV5-1

CDR3 DNA: TGTGCCAGCACCCTTCCGGCGGGGCTAGTCTATGGCTACACCTTC
CDR3 protein: CASTLPAGLVYGYTF
J gene: TRBJ1-2
clone size: once
D gene: .
V gene: TRBV5-6

CDR3 DNA: TGTGCCAGCAGCCAGAACACTGAAGCTTTCTTT
CDR3 protein: CASSQNTEAFF
J gene: TRBJ1-1
clone size: once
D gene: .
V gene: TRBV7-8

CDR3 DNA: TGTGCCAGCAGTTCCGACTCCTATGGCTACACCTTC
CDR3 protein: CASSSDSYGYTF
J gene: TRBJ1-2
clone size: .
D gene: .
V gene: TRBV28

CDR3 DNA: TGTGCCAGCAGTTTCTCATTGAGCGGGGTCCCCTACGAGCAGTACTTC
CDR3 protein: CASSFSLSGVPYEQYF
J gene: TRBJ2-7
clone size: .
D gene: TRBD2
V gene: TRBV27

CDR3 DNA: TGTGCCAGCAGTGAACAGGGAAATGAGCAGTTCTTC
CDR3 protein: CASSEQGNEQFF
J gene: TRBJ2-1
clone size: .
D gene: .
V gene: TRBV27

CDR3 DNA: TGTGCCAGCAGTGAAGAAAGCAGGCAGAATCAGCCCCAGCATTTT
CDR3 protein: CASSEESRQNQPQHF
J gene: TRBJ1-5
clone size: once
D gene: .
V gene: TRBV2

CDR3 DNA: TGTGCCAGCTCGACGGGTTACGAGCAGTACTTC
CDR3 protein: CASSTGYEQYF
J gene: TRBJ2-7
clone size: .
D gene: .
V gene: TRBV9

CDR3 DNA: TGCAGCGTTGAATCAGGGGCCGGTCAGCCCCAGCATTTT
CDR3 protein: CSVESGAGQPQHF
J gene: TRBJ1-5
clone size: .
D gene: .
V gene: TRBV29-1

CDR3 DNA: TGTGCCAGCAGCCCAGGACAGGGTTTGTACGAGCAGTACTTC
CDR3 protein: CASSPGQGLYEQYF
J gene: TRBJ2-7
clone size: .
D gene: TRBD1
V gene: TRBV5-4

CDR3 DNA: TGTGCCACCAGCAGAGATGGGGGCCTGGCTAATGAAAAACTGTTTTTT
CDR3 protein: CATSRDGGLANEKLFF
J gene: TRBJ1-4
clone size: .
D gene: .
V gene: TRBV15

CDR3 DNA: TGTGCCAGCTCACCCGACAGGGGGCCCCCCGGAGAGACCCAGTACTTC
CDR3 protein: CASSPDRGPPGETQYF
J gene: TRBJ2-5
clone size: .
D gene: TRBD1
V gene: TRBV18

CDR3 DNA: TGCGCCAGCAGCCAAGTCTTTGGGCAGCAAATTCAGTACTTC
CDR3 protein: CASSQVFGQQIQYF
J gene: TRBJ2-4
clone size: .
D gene: .
V gene: TRBV4-1

CDR3 DNA: TGTGCCAGTAGTATTCAGGGAACGGGCAATCAGCCCCAGCATTTT
CDR3 protein: CASSIQGTGNQPQHF
J gene: TRBJ1-5
clone size: .
D gene: .
V gene: TRBV19

CDR3 DNA: TGTGCCAGCAGGACAGGTTCCTACAATGAGCAGTTCTTC
CDR3 protein: CASRTGSYNEQFF
J gene: TRBJ2-1
clone size: .
D gene: .
V gene: TRBV5-4

CDR3 DNA: TGTGCCAGTAGGAAGACAGGAACCTACGAGCAGTACTTC
CDR3 protein: CASRKTGTYEQYF
J gene: TRBJ2-7
clone size: .
D gene: .
V gene: TRBV19

CDR3 DNA: TGTGCCAGCAGTGAAAGTAGCGGGAGGGCGGAGACCCAGTACTTC
CDR3 protein: CASSESSGRAETQYF
J gene: TRBJ2-5
clone size: .
D gene: TRBD2
V gene: TRBV2

CDR3 DNA: TGTGCCAGCAGCCTTCAGGGGAACACTGAAGCTTTCTTT
CDR3 protein: CASSLQGNTEAFF
J gene: TRBJ1-1
clone size: once
D gene: .
V gene: TRBV6-5

CDR3 DNA: TGTGCCATCAGTGGGGGACTAGCAGCCAACAATGAGCAGTTCTTC
CDR3 protein: CAISGGLAANNEQFF
J gene: TRBJ2-1
clone size: .
D gene: TRBD2
V gene: TRBV10-3

CDR3 DNA: TGTGCCAGCAGCTCTCGACAGGGGCTTGAGCAGTTCTTC
CDR3 protein: CASSSRQGLEQFF
J gene: TRBJ2-1
clone size: .
D gene: TRBD1
V gene: TRBV7-6

CDR3 DNA: TGTGCCACCGAACGGGAGGGCCTGTCAGATACGCAGTATTTT
CDR3 protein: CATEREGLSDTQYF
J gene: TRBJ2-3
clone size: .
D gene: TRBD2
V gene: TRBV10-3

CDR3 DNA: TGTGCCAGCAGCCCCGGTTACTCCGGGGCCAACGTCCTGACTTTC
CDR3 protein: CASSPGYSGANVLTF
J gene: TRBJ2-6
clone size: few
D gene: .
V gene: TRBV11-2

CDR3 DNA: TGTGCCAGCAGTGATTGGGCCAATGAGCAGTTCTTC
CDR3 protein: CASSDWANEQFF
J gene: TRBJ2-1
clone size: .
D gene: .
V gene: TRBV25-1

CDR3 DNA: TGTGCCAGCAGCACCTGGGACAGATTCTCTAACGAGCAGTACTTC
CDR3 protein: CASSTWDRFSNEQYF
J gene: TRBJ2-7
clone size: .
D gene: TRBD1
V gene: TRBV7-2

CDR3 DNA: TGTGCCAGTAGTGGAGGACAGTATGGCTACACCTTC
CDR3 protein: CASSGGQYGYTF
J gene: TRBJ1-2
clone size: few
D gene: .
V gene: TRBV19

CDR3 DNA: TGTGCCAGCAGAGACGGACTAGCGGGAAGCACAGATACGCAGTATTTT
CDR3 protein: CASRDGLAGSTDTQYF
J gene: TRBJ2-3
clone size: .
D gene: TRBD2
V gene: TRBV2

CDR3 DNA: TGTGCCAGCAGTTACCGTGACAGGCGCAATCAGCCCCAGCATTTT
CDR3 protein: CASSYRDRRNQPQHF
J gene: TRBJ1-5
clone size: once
D gene: .
V gene: TRBV6-6

CDR3 DNA: TGCGCCAGCAGCCAAAGAGGGTCGGGGGTAGTCTCGTACGAGCAGTACTTC
CDR3 protein: CASSQRGSGVVSYEQYF
J gene: TRBJ2-7
clone size: .
D gene: .
V gene: TRBV4-1

CDR3 DNA: TGTGCCAGCAGCCTCGACCTGGTGGGACTAGACTCCTACGAGCAGTACTTC
CDR3 protein: CASSLDLVGLDSYEQYF
J gene: TRBJ2-7
clone size: .
D gene: TRBD2
V gene: TRBV7-2

CDR3 DNA: TGTGCCATCGCGGACAGGGTGGGAAACCCTGGGGCCAACGTCCTGACTTTC
CDR3 protein: CAIADRVGNPGANVLTF
J gene: TRBJ2-6
clone size: .
D gene: TRBD1
V gene: TRBV10-3

CDR3 DNA: TGTGCCAGCAGCTCATGGACTAACCAATACAATGAGCAGTTCTTC
CDR3 protein: CASSSWTNQYNEQFF
J gene: TRBJ2-1
clone size: .
D gene: .
V gene: TRBV6-5

CDR3 DNA: TGTGCCAGCAGGGCTAGCGGGAGCCCCGTGGCCTACGAGCAGTACTTC
CDR3 protein: CASRASGSPVAYEQYF
J gene: TRBJ2-7
clone size: .
D gene: TRBD2
V gene: TRBV7-9

CDR3 DNA: TGTGCCAGCAGTTCACTAGCGGGCTCCTACAATGAGCAGTTCTTC
CDR3 protein: CASSSLAGSYNEQFF
J gene: TRBJ2-1
clone size: .
D gene: TRBD2
V gene: TRBV7-2

CDR3 DNA: TGTGCCAGCAGCCTAGGGGGACAGGGGAATCAGCCCCAGCATTTT
CDR3 protein: CASSLGGQGNQPQHF
J gene: TRBJ1-5
clone size: .
D gene: TRBD1
V gene: TRBV28

CDR3 DNA: TGTGCCAGCAACCGGGACTCCTCTTACAATGAGCAGTTCTTC
CDR3 protein: CASNRDSSYNEQFF
J gene: TRBJ2-1
clone size: .
D gene: .
V gene: TRBV11-2

CDR3 DNA: TGTGCCAGCAGCTACAGGGGAGGTAGGAACACTGAAGCTTTCTTT
CDR3 protein: CASSYRGGRNTEAFF
J gene: TRBJ1-1
clone size: .
D gene: TRBD1
V gene: TRBV27

CDR3 DNA: TGTGCCAGCAGTACTCGACAGGGGGCAAGGAACTATGGCTACACCTTC
CDR3 protein: CASSTRQGARNYGYTF
J gene: TRBJ1-2
clone size: .
D gene: TRBD1
V gene: TRBV25-1

CDR3 DNA: TGTGCCAGCAGCTTCAGGGGGCAGAACTATGGCTACACCTTC
CDR3 protein: CASSFRGQNYGYTF
J gene: TRBJ1-2
clone size: .
D gene: TRBD1
V gene: TRBV7-8

CDR3 DNA: TGCGCCAGCAGCCAAGATACCGGGTTGAACACTGAAGCTTTCTTT
CDR3 protein: CASSQDTGLNTEAFF
J gene: TRBJ1-1
clone size: .
D gene: .
V gene: TRBV4-1

CDR3 DNA: TGTGCCAGCAGCTCGAGACAGGGATCGACCCAGTACTTC
CDR3 protein: CASSSRQGSTQYF
J gene: TRBJ2-5
clone size: .
D gene: TRBD1
V gene: TRBV7-2

CDR3 DNA: TGCGCCAGCAGCTTGGTCGATGGCAGGCTACCCTATGGCTACACCTTC
CDR3 protein: CASSLVDGRLPYGYTF
J gene: TRBJ1-2
clone size: .
D gene: .
V gene: TRBV5-1

CDR3 DNA: TGTGCCAGCAGTGCTAGGACAGGTGATTACGAGCAGTACTTC
CDR3 protein: CASSARTGDYEQYF
J gene: TRBJ2-7
clone size: .
D gene: TRBD1
V gene: TRBV2

CDR3 DNA: TGTGCCAGCAGCCAAGATGGGGGGGCAGAAGAGACCCAGTACTTC
CDR3 protein: CASSQDGGAEETQYF
J gene: TRBJ2-5
clone size: once
D gene: .
V gene: TRBV4-2

CDR3 DNA: TGTGCTAGCAGCCCCCGCCTAGCGGGGGACACCGGGGAGCTGTTTTTT
CDR3 protein: CASSPRLAGDTGELFF
J gene: TRBJ2-2
clone size: .
D gene: TRBD2
V gene: TRBV7-7

CDR3 DNA: TGTGCCAGCAGTTTATGGGGCAAGAACTATGGCTACACCTTC
CDR3 protein: CASSLWGKNYGYTF
J gene: TRBJ1-2
clone size: .
D gene: .
V gene: TRBV28

CDR3 DNA: TGTGCCAGCTCACCAGACACCCCCGAGCAGTACTTC
CDR3 protein: CASSPDTPEQYF
J gene: TRBJ2-7
clone size: .
D gene: .
V gene: TRBV18

CDR3 DNA: TGCGCCAGCAGCTCATACGGACAGGGGGCTGACTATGGCTACACCTTC
CDR3 protein: CASSSYGQGADYGYTF
J gene: TRBJ1-2
clone size: once
D gene: TRBD1
V gene: TRBV5-1

CDR3 DNA: TGTGCCTGGAGTTTTCCGCCCCGTAGCGGGAGGGGGGAGTACTTC
CDR3 protein: CAWSFPPRSGRGEYF
J gene: TRBJ2-5
clone size: .
D gene: TRBD2
V gene: TRBV30